This T cell receptor beta chain was retrieved from a study of blood T cell repertoires in COVID-19. Study details: Spain, Italy and the United States supplied samples that represented acute and convalescent COVID-19. T cells, B-cell-depleted T cells, or PBMCs supplied cDNA or gDNA.

Germline V lookup: CDR1 SGHDT, CDR2 YYEEEE. V was cut by 3 bases and J by 6 bases, with 9 bases left in between. The CDR3 covers 12 residues. Profiling relied on immunoSEQ multiplex PCR, and the TCRdb table lists in-frame clones only, not all of them. Seen here are some 130,000 clones, about 75% observed once, and the top ten hold about a fifth. The rearrangement uses TRBV5-6 and TRBJ2-5; D not resolved. The sequence was obtained from a man older than 75 with acute or convalescent COVID-19. The sequenced material came from peripheral blood. CDR3 nucleotide sequence: TGTGCCAGCAGCTCCCCCAGTCAGACCCAGTACTTC. This sequence encodes CASSSPSQTQYF. The full variable domain, in which reference TRBV5-6 and TRBJ2-5 provide the parts outside the CDR3, is DAGVTQSPTHLIKTRGQQVTLRCSPKSGHDTVSWYQQALGQGPQFIFQYYEEEERQRGNFPDRFSGHQFPNYSSELNVNALLLGDSALYLCASSSPSQTQYFGPGTRLLVL.